The rows below give T cell receptor beta chains drawn from one sample of a study of T cells in Graves' hyperthyroidism and ophthalmopathy. TCRdb called the multiplex PCR reads again in MiXCR, with one record for every CDR3 protein. The sample contains 500,000 to 800,000 distinct CDR3 sequences, roughly 46% of which appear only once. The source material was peripheral blood or thyroid tissue (not recorded which). These receptors originate from an adult man with Graves' disease, either hyperthyroidism or ophthalmopathy (not recorded which). The CDR3 runs from the conserved cysteine through the conserved F or W. D genes are given only for firm matches. Only some rows state a clone size, as once, few, many or a class for expanded clones.

cdr3_nt | cdr3_aa | j_call | d_call | cdr3_length | clone_size | v_call
TGTGCCAGCAGGGGGACAGCTCAAAATGAAAAACTGTTTTTT | CASRGTAQNEKLFF | TRBJ1-4 | TRBD1 | 14 | many | TRBV25-1
TGTGCCAGCACCCGGGGATTTCGCTACGAGCAGTACTTC | CASTRGFRYEQYF | TRBJ2-7 | - | 13 | few | TRBV7-2
TGCGCCAGCAGCAGAGGGACAGGGGGCGAGACTGAAGCTTTCTTT | CASSRGTGGETEAFF | TRBJ1-1 | TRBD1 | 15 | many | TRBV5-1
TGCAGCGTTGACGTCATGGGAGGCCCTGAAACTTTCTTT | CSVDVMGGPETFF | TRBJ1-1 | - | 13 | - | TRBV29-1
TGTGCCACACGGTATCGGCTCGGTAGTTCACCCCTCCACTTT | CATRYRLGSSPLHF | TRBJ1-6 | - | 14 | - | TRBV15
TGCGCCAGCAGCTTGCTTGACGGAGGATACTATGGCTACACCTTC | CASSLLDGGYYGYTF | TRBJ1-2 | - | 15 | few | TRBV5-1
TGCAGCGTCCGGACAGGGGGCCCCTATAATTCACCCCTCCACTTT | CSVRTGGPYNSPLHF | TRBJ1-6 | TRBD1 | 15 | - | TRBV29-1
TGTGCCATCAGCTTCGGGAATGAGCAGTTCTTC | CAISFGNEQFF | TRBJ2-1 | - | 11 | - | TRBV10-3
TGTGCCAGCAGCCCCCGGACAGTCCCAACTAACTATGGCTACACCTTC | CASSPRTVPTNYGYTF | TRBJ1-2 | - | 16 | few | TRBV7-9
TGTGCCAGCAGCCTGGGACAGGAGAACTACGAGCAGTACTTC | CASSLGQENYEQYF | TRBJ2-7 | TRBD1 | 14 | - | TRBV7-9
TGTGCCACCAGTGATCGGACAGCGTACACAGATACGCAGTATTTT | CATSDRTAYTDTQYF | TRBJ2-3 | - | 15 | few | TRBV24-1
TGTGCCAGCAGCTTTGAGGGGAACACTGAAGCTTTCTTT | CASSFEGNTEAFF | TRBJ1-1 | - | 13 | many | TRBV7-9
TGTGCCAGCAGCCGCAGGGGGGACTACGAGCAGTACTTC | CASSRRGDYEQYF | TRBJ2-7 | - | 13 | once | TRBV11-1
TGCAGTGCTAGAGATCCGAGGGCCTCCTACGAGCAGTACTTC | CSARDPRASYEQYF | TRBJ2-7 | - | 14 | many | TRBV20-1
TGCAGTGGGGCGGAGGGAGGCAGCGAGCAGTACTTC | CSGAEGGSEQYF | TRBJ2-7 | - | 12 | many | TRBV20-1
TGTGCCAGCAGCCCTGGGGTGTTCCGGACTGAAGCTTTCTTT | CASSPGVFRTEAFF | TRBJ1-1 | - | 14 | few | TRBV7-2
TGTGCCATCAGTGAGGAGCAGATTTCACCCCTCCACTTT | CAISEEQISPLHF | TRBJ1-6 | - | 13 | many | TRBV10-3
TGTGCCAGCAGCCAACAGGGGGCGTCCGCATATGGCTACACCTTC | CASSQQGASAYGYTF | TRBJ1-2 | TRBD1 | 15 | - | TRBV2
TGCAGTGCTAGAGATACCGGGGGACTTAATGAAAAACTGTTTTTT | CSARDTGGLNEKLFF | TRBJ1-4 | - | 15 | few | TRBV20-1
TGCAGTGTTTCAACCGGACTAGCGGGGGTCTACGAGCAGTACTTC | CSVSTGLAGVYEQYF | TRBJ2-7 | TRBD2 | 15 | few | TRBV20-1
TGTGCCAGTAGTATGGACAGGGGAGGCTACACCTTC | CASSMDRGGYTF | TRBJ1-2 | TRBD1 | 12 | - | TRBV7-9
TGTGCCATCAGTGAGGCAGGGGAAACTGAAGCTTTCTTT | CAISEAGETEAFF | TRBJ1-1 | - | 13 | many | TRBV10-3
TGTGCCAGCAGCTGGAACGCCAACGAGCAGTACTTC | CASSWNANEQYF | TRBJ2-7 | - | 12 | many | TRBV12-3/TRBV12-4
TGTGCCAGCACAACAGAGACCCCCTACGAGCAGTACTTC | CASTTETPYEQYF | TRBJ2-7 | - | 13 | few | TRBV6-6
TGCAGTGTCGGGGCGGGCGGAACCCATCGGGAAGCTTTCTTT | CSVGAGGTHREAFF | TRBJ1-1 | - | 14 | - | TRBV20-1
TGTGCCAGCAGATACCCGGGACAGGGCTATGGCTACACCTTC | CASRYPGQGYGYTF | TRBJ1-2 | TRBD1 | 14 | - | TRBV6-4
TGCAGTGCTAGGGCGAGACAGGAGGAGCAGTACTTC | CSARARQEEQYF | TRBJ2-7 | - | 12 | - | TRBV20-1
TGTGCCAGCAGTGAGGCGGGGGCAGCGTTGTGGTTCCAGCATTTT | CASSEAGAALWFQHF | TRBJ1-5 | - | 15 | few | TRBV6-1
TGTGCCAGCAGTTTATCTTTTGGTACGGGGAACACTGAAGCTTTCTTT | CASSLSFGTGNTEAFF | TRBJ1-1 | - | 16 | few | TRBV7-9
TGTGCCACCAGTGACCCCGGGGACAGCAATCAGCCCCAGCATTTT | CATSDPGDSNQPQHF | TRBJ1-5 | - | 15 | many | TRBV24-1
TGCGCCAGCACTCCCCCTCGGGGGACTGAAGCTTTCTTT | CASTPPRGTEAFF | TRBJ1-1 | - | 13 | few | TRBV10-2
TGTGCCATCAGTGAAAGGGGATGGGAAGAGACCCAGTACTTC | CAISERGWEETQYF | TRBJ2-5 | - | 14 | many | TRBV10-3